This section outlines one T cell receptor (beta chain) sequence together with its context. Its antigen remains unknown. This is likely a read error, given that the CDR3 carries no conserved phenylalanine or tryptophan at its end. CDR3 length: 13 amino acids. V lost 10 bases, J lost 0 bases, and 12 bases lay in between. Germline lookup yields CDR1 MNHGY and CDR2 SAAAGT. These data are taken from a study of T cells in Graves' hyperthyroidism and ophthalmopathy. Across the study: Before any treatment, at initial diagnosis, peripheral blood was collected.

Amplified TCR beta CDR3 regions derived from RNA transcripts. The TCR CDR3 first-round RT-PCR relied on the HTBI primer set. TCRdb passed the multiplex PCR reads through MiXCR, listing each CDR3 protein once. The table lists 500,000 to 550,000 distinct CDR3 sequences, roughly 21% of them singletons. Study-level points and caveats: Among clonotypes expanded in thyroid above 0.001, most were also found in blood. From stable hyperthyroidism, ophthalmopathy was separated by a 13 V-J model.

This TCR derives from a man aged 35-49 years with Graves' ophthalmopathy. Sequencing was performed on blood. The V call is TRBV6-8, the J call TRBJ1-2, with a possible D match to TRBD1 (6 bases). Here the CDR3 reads CAIRDTSNYGYTL. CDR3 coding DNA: TGTGCCATCCGGGACACTTCTAACTATGGCTACACCTTA.